Below are 11 T cell receptor beta chains sequenced from a single sample in a study of OX40 agonist ivuxolimab in advanced cancers. Clones were read by immunoSEQ multiplex PCR, and TCRdb kept only the in-frame ones, dropping some. The sample comprises about 5,100 clones, less than 75% of which are singletons, and 72% rests with the top ten. The sample in question was CD4+ or CD8+ T cells sorted from blood, obtained in a trial of the OX40 agonist ivuxolimab. The receptors were sampled from an adult with an advanced solid tumor such as melanoma, head and neck, liver or kidney cancer.

The chain joins TRBV19 to TRBJ1-4; D may be TRBD1 (6 bases). V was clipped by 5 bases and J by 12 bases, with 16 bases between them. Germline V lookup: CDR1 LNHDA, CDR2 SQIVND (reference sequence). This CDR3 comprises 13 residues. The CDR3 nucleotides are TGTGCCAGTAGTCCCGGGGGGGCGCGGGAACTGTTTTTT. Translating gives CASSPGGARELFF.

This clone has just one count. The J gene is TRBJ1-1, the V gene TRBV7-6; D is uncertain. Between the trimmed V and J ends, which lost 0 bases and 3 bases, there was a span of 5 bases. Germline V gives CDR1 SGHVS, CDR2 FNYEAQ. This CDR3 spans 13 amino acids. The CDR3 is CASSLALHTEAFF. CDR3 sequence (DNA): TGTGCCAGCAGCTTAGCGCTTCACACTGAAGCTTTCTTT.

This rearrangement joins TRBV7-8 to TRBJ2-7; TRBD2 matches at 8 bases. Germline CDR1 SGHVS, CDR2 FQNEAQ. With 5 bases clipped from V and 6 bases from J, the junction kept 9 bases outside the gene matches. The CDR3 has 14 residues. The CDR3 DNA reads as TGTGCCAGCAGCACTCCCGGGGGGGTTACCGAGCAGTACTTC. Translating gives CASSTPGGVTEQYF.

The V call is TRBV6-6, the J call TRBJ2-1, with TRBD2 matching over 8 bases. Unmatched junction bases numbered 4, after V lost 5 bases and J lost 1 base. The CDR3 has 15 residues. Germline values: CDR1 MNHNY, CDR2 SVGAGI (reference sequence). The chain's CDR3 is CASSRSGGSYNEQFF. The DNA for the CDR3 is TGTGCCAGCAGTCGGAGCGGGGGATCCTACAATGAGCAGTTCTTC.

J is TRBJ1-5 and V is TRBV19, with 8 bases fitting TRBD1. The J segment lost 2 bases and the V segment lost 5 bases, leaving 14 bases of the junction unmatched. This CDR3 contains 18 residues. Germline-derived CDR1 and CDR2 are LNHDA and SQIVND (reference sequence). CDR3 bases: TGTGCCAGTAGTCACCCATGGGCAGGGGGCTCGGGCAATCAGCCCCAGCATTTT. Translation: CASSHPWAGGSGNQPQHF.

The CDR3 nucleotides read TGTGCCAGCAGCTTAAGAAGTACCGAAGCTTTCTTT. This encodes CASSLRSTEAFF. The chain employs TRBV7-6 and TRBJ1-1; D is unresolved. With 2 bases removed from V and 8 bases from J, the gap between germline ends came to 9 bases. This CDR3 contains 12 residues. The germline V gene encodes CDR1 SGHVS and CDR2 FNYEAQ.

This chain links TRBV15 with TRBJ2-7, with 7 bases aligning to TRBD1. V trimming: 1 base; J trimming: 7 bases; junction bases outside the gene matches: 4. The V gene's germline CDR1 is LNHNV and CDR2 YYDKDF (reference sequence). The CDR3 totals 13 residues. The CDR3 loop is CATSRVPGQEQYF. Here the CDR3 DNA reads TGTGCCACCAGCAGAGTTCCGGGACAGGAGCAGTACTTC.

The chain joins TRBV7-9 to TRBJ2-3; D remains unclear. The ends were cut back, 4 bases at V and 7 bases at J, with 15 bases in the middle. The CDR3 length is 14 residues. Looked up from germline, CDR1 is SEHNR and CDR2 is FQNEAQ (reference sequence). DNA of the CDR3: TGTGCCAGCAGCTCCCGTGATCCCCCACATACGCAGTATTTT. Its protein product is CASSSRDPPHTQYF.

The J gene is TRBJ2-5, the V gene TRBV7-6; TRBD1 matches at 9 bases. Per the germline V gene, CDR1 is SGHVS and CDR2 is FNYEAQ. The ends lost 5 bases at V and 4 bases at J; junction bases unmatched: 5. This CDR3 has 14 amino acids. The CDR3 nucleotides read TGTGCCAGCAGCCTCACAGGGGGCTTAGAGACCCAGTACTTC. Translation gives CASSLTGGLETQYF.

This clone was seen more than once but under ten times. The chain joins TRBV19 to TRBJ1-5; D possibly corresponds to TRBD1 (5 bases). The germline CDR1 and CDR2 sequences are LNHDA and SQIVND (reference sequence). The V end lost 6 bases, the J end lost 0 bases, and 12 bases lay between the germline ends. CDR3 size: 15 residues. In DNA form, the CDR3 reads TGTGCCAGTAGCCTGACAGCGTATAGCAATCAGCCCCAGCATTTT. Its protein is CASSLTAYSNQPQHF.

As regards this clone: The limits of the CDR3 on the DNA are not certain, so only TCRdb's listed CDR3 is given. V usage is TRBV27 and J usage is TRBJ1-1. The CDR3 totals 13 residues, both ends included. CDR1 is MNHEY and CDR2 is SMNVEV in the germline V gene (reference sequence). CDR3 residues: CASSSSGRMAAFF.